These 23 T cell receptor beta chains originate from one sample sequenced in a study of cytotoxic CD8 clonotypes in ibrutinib-treated CLL. Sequencing was performed with immunoSEQ multiplex PCR; in TCRdb, only in-frame clones are kept and a portion is missing. This table holds 250,000 to 350,000 clones, roughly four fifths found once. The source material was PBMCs, sampled at disease progression, from a patient treated with ibrutinib. The receptors stem from a human donor with chronic lymphocytic leukemia.

The rearrangement uses TRBV11-2 and TRBJ1-2; 9 nucleotides line up with TRBD1. The V and J ends lost 2 bases and 6 bases, in that order; junction bases with no gene match: 7. The germline V gene has CDR1 SGHAT and CDR2 FQNNGV. This CDR3 has 15 residues. CDR3 in DNA: TGTGCCAGCAGCTTACCCCTGACAGGGGGGGATGGCTACACCTTC. It translates to CASSLPLTGGDGYTF.

This clone has a handful of counts. J is TRBJ1-3 and V is TRBV7-9; 7 nucleotides align to TRBD1. With 4 bases clipped from V and 0 bases from J, the junction kept 6 bases outside the gene matches. This CDR3 contains 16 residues. Germline values: CDR1 SEHNR, CDR2 FQNEAQ (reference sequence). CDR3 bases: TGTGCCAGCAGCTCTCCTCGACAGGGCTCTGGAAACACCATATATTTT. Amino acid sequence: CASSSPRQGSGNTIYF.

The chain uses TRBV18 and TRBJ2-1; 8 bases agree with TRBD1. Germline V lookup: CDR1 KGHSH, CDR2 LQKENI. The V segment lost 5 bases and the J segment 10 bases; nucleotides outside the gene matches: 10. The CDR3 sequence is 14 residues long. CDR3 in amino acids: CASSASGTGLEQFF. The DNA for the CDR3 is TGTGCCAGCTCAGCTTCAGGGACAGGTTTGGAGCAGTTCTTC.

This clone came up a few times. The chain uses TRBV5-4 and TRBJ1-1; D is unclear. The V and J ends lost 2 bases and 5 bases respectively, with 16 bases between them. CDR1 and CDR2 from the germline V gene are SGHNT and YYREEE (reference sequence). This CDR3 comprises 15 residues. The CDR3 here is CASSLDGPTGTEAFF. As DNA, the CDR3 is TGTGCCAGCAGCTTAGACGGACCCACGGGGACTGAAGCTTTCTTT.

The chain couples TRBV28 to TRBJ2-1; D possibly matches TRBD1 or TRBD2 (5 bases each). The V end lost 11 bases, the J end lost 9 bases, and 23 bases lay between the germline ends. The CDR3 loop spans 14 amino acids. Looked up from germline, CDR1 is MDHEN and CDR2 is SYDVKM. This chain's CDR3 is CAANSGPGVGEQFF. CDR3 nucleotides: TGTGCCGCCAATTCGGGGCCCGGGGTAGGTGAGCAGTTCTTC.

CDR3: CASSRTDFSSYNEQFF. In DNA form, the CDR3 reads TGTGCCAGCAGCCGGACCGATTTCAGCTCCTACAATGAGCAGTTCTTC. This chain connects TRBV11-2 to TRBJ2-1; no clear D gene. The V and J ends lost 5 bases and 0 bases respectively, with 14 bases between them. The CDR3 length is 16 residues. The germline gives CDR1 SGHAT, CDR2 FQNNGV. Together with reference TRBV11-2 and TRBJ2-1, the CDR3 gives the full variable domain: EAGVAQSPRYKIIEKRQSVAFWCNPISGHATLYWYQQILGQGPKLLIQFQNNGVVDDSQLPKDRFSAERLKGVDSTLKIQPAKLEDSAVYLCASSRTDFSSYNEQFFGPGTRLTVL.

The chain couples TRBV5-1 to TRBJ2-7; D may match TRBD1 or TRBD2 (5 bases each). V was shortened by 6 bases and J by 0 bases, with 16 bases between the two germline ends. The CDR3 contains 15 residues. Germline V gene data show CDR1 as SGHRS and CDR2 as YFSETQ. In DNA, the CDR3 is TGCGCCAGCAATGAGGGGAGTCCGATCTCCTACGAGCAGTACTTC. Translated, it gives CASNEGSPISYEQYF. Looking up the rest from reference TRBV5-1 and TRBJ2-7 gives the full variable domain: KAGVTQTPRYLIKTRGQQVTLSCSPISGHRSVSWYQQTPGQGLQFLFEYFSETQRNKGNFPGRFSGRQFSNSRSEMNVSTLELGDSALYLCASNEGSPISYEQYFGPGTRLTVT.

The chain carries TRBV27 and TRBJ2-7; no firm D call. V was cut by 2 bases and J by 7 bases, with 15 bases left in between. Per the germline V gene, CDR1 is MNHEY and CDR2 is SMNVEV (reference sequence). The CDR3 covers 14 residues. As DNA, the CDR3 is TGTGCCAGCAGTTTAGCAGGACCACCTACGGAGCAGTACTTC. Translation: CASSLAGPPTEQYF.

V is TRBV19 and J is TRBJ2-1, with D perhaps TRBD2 (5 bases). The CDR3 runs 15 residues. Looked up from germline, CDR1 is LNHDA and CDR2 is SQIVND (reference sequence). Trimming stripped 1 base from V and 4 bases from J, with 11 bases between. This CDR3 reads CASSIVKGGYNEQFF. The CDR3 DNA reads TGTGCCAGTAGTATAGTTAAAGGAGGTTACAATGAGCAGTTCTTC. Full variable domain (outside the CDR3, taken from reference TRBV19 and TRBJ2-1): DGGITQSPKYLFRKEGQNVTLSCEQNLNHDAMYWYRQDPGQGLRLIYYSQIVNDFQKGDIAEGYSVSREKKESFPLTVTSAQKNPTAFYLCASSIVKGGYNEQFFGPGTRLTVL.

This chain connects TRBV29-1 to TRBJ1-5; D perhaps matches TRBD1 (6 bases). This CDR3 comprises 13 residues. V lost 4 bases, J lost 7 bases, and 14 bases lay in between. The germline V gene has CDR1 SQVTM and CDR2 ANQGSEA. This CDR3 is CSVASGARQPQHF. CDR3 nucleotides: TGCAGCGTTGCATCGGGGGCCAGGCAGCCCCAGCATTTT.

The chain is built from TRBV5-6 and TRBJ1-1; D is uncertain. Germline CDR1 reads SGHDT; CDR2 reads YYEEEE. Trimming shortened V by 5 bases and J by 3 bases, and 26 bases separated the two germline ends. This CDR3 spans 18 amino acids. CDR3 in DNA: TGTGCCAGCAGGCTTGGGGTTATTCGGCCCGCGGTGGACACTGAAGCTTTCTTT. It yields the protein CASRLGVIRPAVDTEAFF.

This chain's CDR3 is CASKGTSGGGAQETQYF. The DNA of the CDR3 is TGTGCCAGTAAGGGGACTAGCGGGGGAGGGGCCCAAGAGACCCAGTACTTC. The genes are TRBV19 and TRBJ2-5; the match to TRBD2 covers 14 bases. Germline-derived CDR1 and CDR2 are LNHDA and SQIVND (reference sequence). The CDR3 loop spans 17 amino acids. V gave up 7 bases and J gave up 1 base; unmatched junction bases: 8.

The genes are TRBV19 and TRBJ2-5; 7 nucleotides agree with TRBD1. The V and J ends lost 6 bases and 5 bases, in that order; junction bases with no gene match: 9. CDR1 is LNHDA and CDR2 is SQIVND in the germline V gene (reference sequence). The CDR3 runs 14 residues. For the CDR3, the DNA is TGTGCCAGTAGGGAAACGGACAGGCGGGAGACCCAGTACTTC. Translated, it gives CASRETDRRETQYF.

This clone was observed a few times. The rearrangement uses TRBV10-3 and TRBJ1-2; a possible D gene is TRBD1 (6 bases). In germline, CDR1 is ENHRY, CDR2 SYGVKD. V shed 10 bases and J shed 2 bases, with 11 bases lying between them. The CDR3 contains 12 residues. The chain's CDR3 is CATATGNYGYTF. CDR3 in DNA: TGTGCCACCGCTACAGGGAACTATGGCTACACCTTC.

This clone came up once. The chain couples TRBV6-5 to TRBJ2-7; a possible D gene is TRBD2 (6 bases). The CDR3 loop spans 14 amino acids. Germline CDR1 MNHEY, CDR2 SVGAGI. Trimming stripped 2 bases from V and 4 bases from J, with 12 bases between. The CDR3 DNA is TGTGCCAGCAGTTACGGACTGAGCGGGTACGAGCAGTACTTC. It translates to CASSYGLSGYEQYF.

This CDR3 is CASSLAGNTEAFF. The DNA of the CDR3 is TGTGCCAGCAGCTTGGCGGGGAACACTGAAGCTTTCTTT. The chain is built from TRBV5-5 and TRBJ1-1; no firm D call. V was trimmed by 0 bases and J by 1 base, leaving 4 bases between them. The germline V gene encodes CDR1 SGHKS and CDR2 YYEKEE (reference sequence). CDR3 size: 13 residues.

In this sample, this clone turned up once. The rearrangement joins TRBV15 to TRBJ2-6; the D is unclear. Trimming removed 0 bases from V and 0 bases from J, with 9 bases in between. Germline-derived CDR1 and CDR2 are LNHNV and YYDKDF (reference sequence). The CDR3 is 17 amino acids. DNA for the CDR3: TGTGCCACCAGCAGAGATTTAATCGGCTCTGGGGCCAACGTCCTGACTTTC. Amino acids: CATSRDLIGSGANVLTF.

This CDR3 reads CASSQERPESGWPLHF. As DNA, the CDR3 is TGCGCCAGCAGCCAAGAGCGCCCAGAGTCAGGTTGGCCCCTCCACTTT. The rearrangement links TRBV4-1 to TRBJ1-6; D gene ambiguous. V was pared by 0 bases and J by 13 bases, with 19 bases between. Germline assignment: CDR1 MGHRA and CDR2 YSYEKL. This CDR3 is built from 16 residues.

J is TRBJ1-2 and V is TRBV6-5; D not resolved. Germline V gene data show CDR1 as MNHEY and CDR2 as SVGAGI. Trimming took 2 bases from V and 4 from J, leaving 17 bases between them. The CDR3 spans 16 residues. Written as DNA, the CDR3 is TGTGCCAGCAGTTACGGTCTGGCAGCATCTTCCTATGGCTACACCTTC. It encodes CASSYGLAASSYGYTF.

This clone was observed a few times. The chain uses TRBV7-3 and TRBJ1-2, with a weak D call TRBD1 (6 bases). Germline CDR1 reads SGHTA; CDR2 reads FQGTGA. V lost 4 bases and J 4 bases, leaving 16 bases between the germline ends. The CDR3 has 15 residues. Here the CDR3 DNA reads TGTGCCAGCAGCTCCCGCGGGGGGCGTATCTATGGCTACACCTTC. Its protein is CASSSRGGRIYGYTF.

The rearrangement joins TRBV5-1 to TRBJ2-1, with 10 nucleotides matching TRBD2. The germline CDR1 and CDR2 sequences are SGHRS and YFSETQ. The CDR3 runs 15 residues. V dropped 3 bases and J dropped 7; count of bases not matched to a gene: 7. In DNA form, the CDR3 reads TGCGCCAGCAGCTCTAGACTAGCGGGCAGTAATGAGCAGTTCTTC. This codes for CASSSRLAGSNEQFF.

A note on this clone: Different DNA sequences within this sample yield the same CDR3. The rearrangement uses TRBV6-6 and TRBJ1-1, with D unclear. The CDR3 is 14 amino acids. Germline V CDR1 and CDR2: MNHNY, SVGAGI (reference sequence). V lost 2 bases and J 2 bases, leaving 9 bases between the germline ends. CDR3 residues: CASSYGGVNTEAFF. The CDR3 DNA reads TGTGCCAGCAGTTACGGAGGAGTTAACACTGAAGCTTTCTTT.

The V gene is TRBV28, the J gene TRBJ2-6, with D possibly TRBD1 on 6 matching bases. Trimming left V 6 bases short and J 0 bases short, with 9 bases between. Germline lookup yields CDR1 MDHEN and CDR2 SYDVKM. This CDR3 is built from 15 residues. The CDR3 sequence: CASRDSISGANVLTF. CDR3 coding DNA: TGTGCCAGCAGGGACAGCATCTCTGGGGCCAACGTCCTGACTTTC.